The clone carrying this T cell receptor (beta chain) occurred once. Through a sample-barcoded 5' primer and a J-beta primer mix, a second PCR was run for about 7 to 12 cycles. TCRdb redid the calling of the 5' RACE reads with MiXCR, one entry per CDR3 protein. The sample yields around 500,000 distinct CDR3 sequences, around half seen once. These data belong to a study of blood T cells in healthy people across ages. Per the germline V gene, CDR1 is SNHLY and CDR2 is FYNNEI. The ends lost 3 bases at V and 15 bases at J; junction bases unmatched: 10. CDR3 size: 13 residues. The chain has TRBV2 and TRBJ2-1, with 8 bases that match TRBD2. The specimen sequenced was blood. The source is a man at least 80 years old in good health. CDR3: CASSDRAGGIRFF. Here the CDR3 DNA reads TGTGCCAGCAGTGATCGGGCGGGAGGTATTCGGTTCTTC.